The 21 T cell receptor beta chains given below trace back to one sample, sequenced in a study of memory CD8 T cells in hepatitis C reinfection. TCRdb keeps only in-frame clones here, not all; method: immunoSEQ multiplex PCR. Here the sample spans approximately 51,000 clones, 85% to 90% being singletons. Specified time point: pre-reinfection, 55 to 20 weeks before reinfection detection. Sorted cells were sequenced directly ex vivo without any in vitro expansion. The sequencing input was naive CD8+ T cells sorted from blood. The receptors originated from a man between 18 and 29 years old with hepatitis C virus infection.

The chain uses TRBV7-9 and TRBJ1-1; no definite D call. V was trimmed by 5 bases and J by 0 bases, leaving 13 bases between them. This CDR3 spans 15 amino acids. Germline CDR1 SEHNR, CDR2 FQNEAQ (reference sequence). The CDR3 loop reads CASSPPGSLNTEAFF. CDR3 in DNA: TGTGCCAGCAGCCCCCCCGGGAGCCTGAACACTGAAGCTTTCTTT.

The chain has TRBV7-6 and TRBJ2-7, with a weak D call TRBD1 (6 bases). V was cut by 1 base and J by 6 bases, with 16 bases left in between. The length of the CDR3 is 15 residues. The germline V gene encodes CDR1 SGHVS and CDR2 FNYEAQ. As DNA, the CDR3 is TGTGCCAGCAGCTTAGAGCAGGGGCGTATGACCGAGCAGTACTTC. This translates into CASSLEQGRMTEQYF.

V usage is TRBV27 and J usage is TRBJ1-2; perhaps TRBD1 as D (6 bases). Between the trimmed V and J ends, which lost 3 bases and 12 bases, there was a span of 17 bases. CDR3 length: 13 amino acids. Per the germline V gene, CDR1 is MNHEY and CDR2 is SMNVEV (reference sequence). The CDR3 sequence is CASSFGAGEENTF. The CDR3 DNA is TGTGCCAGCAGTTTCGGGGCAGGGGAAGAGAACACCTTC.

The CDR3 DNA reads as TGTGCCAGCAGTGCGGCGGGCGTCGGGGAAAAACTGTTTTTT. This codes for CASSAAGVGEKLFF. V is TRBV27 and J is TRBJ1-4; D uncertain. V was trimmed by 5 bases and J by 8 bases, leaving 15 bases between them. The CDR3 sequence is 14 residues long. Germline-derived CDR1 and CDR2 are MNHEY and SMNVEV (reference sequence).

The CDR3 spells CASSLATGTGEEKLFF. The CDR3 coding sequence is TGTGCCAGCAGCTTGGCTACCGGGACAGGGGAGGAAAAACTGTTTTTT. This chain uses TRBV7-6 with TRBJ1-4, with 10 nucleotides matching TRBD1. Germline V gives CDR1 SGHVS, CDR2 FNYEAQ. This CDR3 comprises 16 residues. V was clipped by 3 bases and J by 8 bases; unmatched bases: 9.

J is TRBJ2-7 and V is TRBV19; D is possibly TRBD1 (6 bases). Germline CDR1 reads LNHDA; CDR2 reads SQIVND (reference sequence). CDR3 length equals 12 residues. The V end was cut by 4 bases, the J end by 6 bases, with 10 bases between. The CDR3 protein is CASSSGGSEQYF. The CDR3 bases are TGTGCCAGTAGTAGTGGGGGCAGCGAGCAGTACTTC.

This clone was seen once. The chain links TRBV4-2 to TRBJ1-1; unclear D gene. Trimming took off 3 bases at V and 8 bases at J, with 7 bases between the two ends. The CDR3 has 11 residues. CDR1 is LGHNA and CDR2 is YNFKEQ in the germline V gene. Written as DNA, the CDR3 is TGTGCCAGCAGCCATAGCGCAGAAGCTTTCTTT. Protein product: CASSHSAEAFF.

The CDR3 nucleotides are TGTGCCAGCAGACCCCTAGCGGGAGGAGGAGATACGCAGTATTTT. This codes for CASRPLAGGGDTQYF. The chain employs TRBV27 and TRBJ2-3, with TRBD2 identical over 11 bases. The CDR3 sequence is 15 residues long. Trimming removed 6 bases from V and 5 bases from J; junction bases left unmatched: 7. In germline, CDR1 is MNHEY, CDR2 SMNVEV (reference sequence).

J is TRBJ2-5 and V is TRBV4-3, with a tentative D call TRBD1 (6 bases). V lost 4 bases and J 5 bases, leaving 14 bases between the germline ends. The germline V gene encodes CDR1 LGHNA and CDR2 YSLEER. The length of the CDR3 is 14 residues. CDR3 sequence: CASSLFRGEETQYF. Here the CDR3 DNA reads TGCGCCAGCAGCCTCTTCAGGGGCGAGGAGACCCAGTACTTC.

The chain carries TRBV9 and TRBJ2-3; no clear D. The V gene's germline CDR1 is SGDLS and CDR2 YYNGEE. Trimming took 4 bases from V and 1 from J, leaving 10 bases between them. The CDR3 has 14 amino acids. CDR3 amino acids: CASSPPSRTDTQYF. CDR3 in DNA: TGTGCCAGCAGCCCCCCTTCCCGCACAGATACGCAGTATTTT. Together with reference TRBV9 and TRBJ2-3, the CDR3 gives the full variable domain: DSGVTQTPKHLITATGQRVTLRCSPRSGDLSVYWYQQSLDQGLQFLIQYYNGEERAKGNILERFSAQQFPDLHSELNLSSLELGDSALYFCASSPPSRTDTQYFGPGTRLTVL.

This clone was counted only a few times. This chain uses TRBV7-9 with TRBJ1-5, with D uncertain. The V gene lost 5 bases and the J gene lost 3 bases, with 5 bases spanning the gap. Germline CDR1 SEHNR, CDR2 FQNEAQ (reference sequence). The CDR3 runs 12 residues. The CDR3 sequence is CASSILNQPQHF. CDR3 bases: TGTGCCAGCAGCATTCTCAATCAGCCCCAGCATTTT.

The genes are TRBV2 and TRBJ2-7; TRBD1 might be the D (5 bases). Germline CDR1 SNHLY, CDR2 FYNNEI. V was cut by 3 bases and J by 2 bases, with 14 bases left in between. This CDR3 is built from 15 residues. The CDR3: CASSDFREITYEQYV. The CDR3 nucleotides read TGTGCCAGCAGTGACTTCAGGGAAATCACCTACGAGCAGTACGTC.

J is TRBJ1-2 and V is TRBV5-8, with D uncertain. Trimming left V 3 bases short and J 4 bases short, with 16 bases between. Germline-derived CDR1 and CDR2 are SGHTS and YDEGEE. The CDR3 is 15 amino acids. This CDR3 is CASSSEVDLFYGYTF. The CDR3 DNA reads as TGTGCCAGCAGCTCGGAGGTCGACCTTTTCTATGGCTACACCTTC.

This clone was picked up a small number of times. The chain combines TRBV5-6 with TRBJ2-7; the match to TRBD1 covers 7 bases. Looked up from germline, CDR1 is SGHDT and CDR2 is YYEEEE. The CDR3 consists of 15 residues. The ends lost 3 bases at V and 2 bases at J; junction bases unmatched: 8. The CDR3 nucleotides read TGTGCCAGCAGCTCACTGGGACAGCGAACCTACGAGCAGTACTTC. This translates into CASSSLGQRTYEQYF.

This clone was seen a single time. The rearrangement links TRBV11-2 to TRBJ1-2, with TRBD1 identical over 7 bases. The CDR3 has 17 residues. The trim removed 1 base at V and 0 bases at J, leaving 8 bases unmatched. The germline V gene encodes CDR1 SGHAT and CDR2 FQNNGV. The CDR3 DNA is TGTGCCAGCAGCTTAGGTTACCGGACAGGAGCTAACTATGGCTACACCTTC. It specifies CASSLGYRTGANYGYTF.

The gene calls are TRBV28 and TRBJ2-1, with TRBD2 identical over 12 bases. The CDR3 extends over 15 amino acids. V shed 5 bases and J 9 bases; nucleotides not matched to a gene: 8. Germline-derived CDR1 and CDR2 are MDHEN and SYDVKM. The DNA for the CDR3 is TGTGCCAGCAGTCCTAGCGGGAGGGTCACGGCTGAGCAGTTCTTC. Its translation is CASSPSGRVTAEQFF.

The genes are TRBV6-5 and TRBJ1-2; TRBD1 agrees at 10 bases. Germline CDR1 reads MNHEY; CDR2 reads SVGAGI. V was pared by 5 bases and J by 6 bases, with 6 bases of the junction left unmatched. The CDR3 covers 14 residues. In DNA, the CDR3 is TGTGCCAGCAGTCCCGGGACAGGGGACCATGGCTACACCTTC. It encodes CASSPGTGDHGYTF.

The rearrangement joins TRBV29-1 to TRBJ2-2; TRBD1 is a possible D gene (6 bases). Germline V gene lookup returns CDR1 SQVTM and CDR2 ANQGSEA. V was trimmed by 7 bases and J by 5 bases, leaving 11 bases between them. The CDR3 is 12 residues long. CDR3 coding DNA: TGCAGCGGTACCGGGACAACCGGGGAGCTGTTTTTT. Protein product: CSGTGTTGELFF.

The chain uses TRBV5-5 and TRBJ2-2; TRBD1 aligns across 9 bases. In germline, CDR1 is SGHKS, CDR2 YYEKEE (reference sequence). The CDR3 consists of 16 residues. V dropped 4 bases and J dropped 5; count of bases not matched to a gene: 9. The CDR3 DNA follows: TGTGCCAGCAGCCCGACAGGGGGAGTCGGGACCGGGGAGCTGTTTTTT. Its protein product is CASSPTGGVGTGELFF.

The CDR3: CASSSTYQGGPTDTQYF. Here the CDR3 DNA reads TGTGCCAGCAGTTCCACCTATCAGGGCGGCCCCACAGATACGCAGTATTTT. V and J are TRBV7-9 and TRBJ2-3; D possibly corresponds to TRBD1 (5 bases). Trimming pared 6 bases from V and 2 bases from J, leaving 21 bases between. Germline CDR1 and CDR2: SEHNR and FQNEAQ (reference sequence). There are 17 residues in the CDR3.

V gene TRBV4-1 combines with J gene TRBJ1-5, with D possibly TRBD1 on 5 matching bases. This CDR3 is built from 17 residues. The germline V gene encodes CDR1 MGHRA and CDR2 YSYEKL. V was cut by 2 bases and J by 0 bases, with 14 bases left in between. This chain's CDR3 is CASSQFLGAFSNQPQHF. CDR3 DNA: TGCGCCAGCAGCCAATTCTTAGGGGCCTTTAGCAATCAGCCCCAGCATTTT.